The source of this T cell receptor (beta chain) is a study of shared clonotypes between healthy human individuals. This clone was detected once. Its antigen is unknown. Authors' methods: Junction-only sequences without quality scores came from ImmunoSEQ, so filtering differed. Generated by immunoSEQ multiplex PCR, the TCRdb table keeps only in-frame clones and is missing some. V and J calls and clone size are as listed in that table; D and trimming were resolved from the DNA. The sample gives millions of clones, approximately 93% of which show up once; about 0.41% is in the top ten. Broader study findings: Clonotype sharing among the donors was expected to vary with sequencing depth.

The receptor's source is a man aged 18 to 30 in good health. Some clones in this sample may be carry-over from other donors' samples. The sequenced sample was naive CD4+ T cells from PBMCs. The sample's subset: CD45RA+ positively selected.

The CDR3 here is CASRPAGGNEKLFF. CDR3 in DNA: TGTGCCAGCAGACCAGCCGGAGGGAATGAAAAACTGTTTTTT. This chain uses TRBV6-5 with TRBJ1-4; D not resolved. The germline gives CDR1 MNHEY, CDR2 SVGAGI. The CDR3 runs to 14 residues. V was pared by 6 bases and J by 5 bases, with 13 bases between.